The 30 T cell receptor beta chains presented below share a single source sample, sequenced in a study of Graves' ophthalmopathy and Graves' hyperthyroidism. For repertoire sequencing, the TCR beta CDR3 regions were amplified from RNA transcripts. HTBI primers served in a first-round RT-PCR, which a second-round multiplex PCR followed. MiXCR was run by TCRdb on the multiplex PCR reads, yielding one entry per CDR3 protein. The sample yields almost 750,000 distinct CDR3 sequences, around 40% seen once. The sample was peripheral blood. Receptors were obtained from an adult man with Graves' ophthalmopathy.

Details on this clonotype: Mismatch with germline at one junction end may stem from a read error. The rearrangement joins TRBV7-2 to TRBJ2-5, with D perhaps matching TRBD1 (6 bases). CDR1 SGHTA and CDR2 FQGNSA come from the germline V gene. The CDR3 has 13 amino acids. The DNA for the CDR3 is TGTGCCAGCAGCTTGACAGGCCAAGAGGCCCAGTACTTC. It specifies CASSLTGQEAQYF.

This rearrangement joins TRBV7-8 to TRBJ1-1, with a weak D call TRBD1 (5 bases). This CDR3 is 15 amino acids long. Germline loops: CDR1 SGHVS, CDR2 FQNEAQ. Deletions cut 5 bases from V and 0 bases from J, with 13 bases between. CDR3 sequence (DNA): TGTGCCAGCAGCACTGGGGGGGGAGTGAACACTGAAGCTTTCTTT. Translating it yields CASSTGGGVNTEAFF.

CDR3 DNA: TGTGCCACCAGCTCATTAGGACAGGTGGGCTACACCTTC. Its protein product is CATSSLGQVGYTF. The V gene is TRBV15, the J gene TRBJ1-2, with 7 bases identical to TRBD1. V lost 5 bases, J lost 8 bases, and 8 bases stayed unmatched. The germline V gene encodes CDR1 LNHNV and CDR2 YYDKDF (reference sequence). The length of the CDR3 is 13 residues. Looking up the rest from reference TRBV15 and TRBJ1-2 gives the full variable domain: DAMVIQNPRYQVTQFGKPVTLSCSQTLNHNVMYWYQQKSSQAPKLLFHYYDKDFNNEADTPDNFQSRRPNTSFCFLDIRSPGLGDTAMYLCATSSLGQVGYTFGSGTRLTVV.

This clonotype was observed a handful of times. The chain has TRBV6-1 and TRBJ1-6, with unresolved D. The V gene's germline CDR1 is MNHNS and CDR2 SASEGT. The V and J ends lost 4 bases and 10 bases respectively, with 14 bases between them. CDR3 size: 14 residues. This chain's CDR3 is CASSVGNGVSPLHF. The CDR3 DNA is TGTGCCAGCAGTGTCGGGAACGGGGTATCACCCCTCCACTTT.

The V call is TRBV24-1, the J call TRBJ1-5; 8 bases agree with TRBD1. V lost 11 bases, J lost 3 bases, and 11 bases stayed unmatched. CDR3 length: 15 residues. The V gene's germline CDR1 is KGHDR and CDR2 SFDVKD. In DNA form, the CDR3 reads TGTGCCAGCAGCTCAGACAGGGGCGACAATCAGCCCCAGCATTTT. Amino acid sequence: CASSSDRGDNQPQHF.

Notes on this clonotype: A single base separates this from a much larger clone, so it may be a read error. The conserved final phenylalanine or tryptophan is absent from the CDR3, which likely points to a read error. The chain joins TRBV20-1 to TRBJ2-7; D gene uncertain. Trimming left V 5 bases short and J 6 bases short, with 20 bases between. Germline CDR1 is DFQATT and CDR2 is SNEGSKA (reference sequence). This CDR3 spans 14 amino acids. CDR3 bases: TGCAGTGCTCGATCGGTAGGCCAGACGGTCGAGCAGTACCTC. It translates to CSARSVGQTVEQYL.

This clonotype came up a few times. The CDR3 DNA sequence: TGTGCCAGCAGTGAAGCTAGGGGTGGCACCGGGGAGCTGTTTTTT. Residues: CASSEARGGTGELFF. The rearrangement joins TRBV2 to TRBJ2-2, with D maybe TRBD1 (5 bases). Germline-derived CDR1 and CDR2 are SNHLY and FYNNEI. The CDR3 is made up of 15 amino acids. V was trimmed by 0 bases and J by 4 bases, leaving 9 bases between them.

As to this clonotype: A much larger clone differs from this one at a single base, so this may be a read error. This chain connects TRBV29-1 to TRBJ1-1; D perhaps matches TRBD1 (6 bases). Looked up from germline, CDR1 is SQVTM and CDR2 is ANQGSEA. Trimming cost V 2 bases and J 11 bases, with 12 bases left between them. The CDR3 covers 11 residues. As DNA, the CDR3 is TGCAGCGTTGAAAGACAGGAGGCGGCTTTCTTT. This sequence encodes CSVERQEAAFF.

In its sample, this clonotype was seen many times. The rearrangement joins TRBV7-9 to TRBJ2-5; D gene unclear. Germline CDR1 is SEHNR and CDR2 is FQNEAQ (reference sequence). V shed 6 bases and J shed 2 bases, with 10 bases lying between them. The length of the CDR3 is 13 residues. The CDR3 DNA is TGTGCCAGCAGTTCCACGGTTCAAGAGACCCAGTACTTC. This sequence encodes CASSSTVQETQYF.

The chain joins TRBV9 to TRBJ1-6; a possible D gene is TRBD1 (5 bases). The CDR3 runs to 14 residues. The germline V gene has CDR1 SGDLS and CDR2 YYNGEE. V lost 4 bases and J 7 bases, leaving 12 bases between the germline ends. CDR3 sequence (DNA): TGTGCCAGCAGCCAAGCAGGGAGGAATTCACCCCTCCACTTT. Translating gives CASSQAGRNSPLHF.

On this clonotype: A much larger clone lies a single base off, so this may be a read error. This rearrangement joins TRBV11-2 to TRBJ1-5, with unresolved D. Looked up from germline, CDR1 is SGHAT and CDR2 is FQNNGV. This CDR3 region has 16 residues. The V gene lost 4 bases and the J gene lost 0 bases, with 13 bases spanning the gap. CDR3 in amino acids: CASSSAGRLSNQPQHF. The CDR3 DNA reads as TGTGCCAGCAGCTCAGCAGGCAGACTTAGCAATCAGCCCCAGCATTTT.

This clonotype has more than one count but fewer than ten. The chain uses TRBV7-9 and TRBJ1-1, with D perhaps TRBD1 (5 bases). The CDR3 has 13 amino acids. V lost 6 bases to trimming and J lost 7 bases, with 15 bases between them. Germline assignment: CDR1 SEHNR and CDR2 FQNEAQ (reference sequence). The DNA for the CDR3 is TGTGCCAGCAGTCACGGGGCTTTCAGTGAAGCTTTCTTT. Translation gives CASSHGAFSEAFF.

This sequence joins TRBV7-9 and TRBJ1-5; 8 nucleotides agree with TRBD1. With 5 bases clipped from V and 4 bases from J, the junction kept 7 bases outside the gene matches. Germline V gene lookup returns CDR1 SEHNR and CDR2 FQNEAQ (reference sequence). The CDR3 runs to 15 residues. CDR3 coding DNA: TGTGCCAGCAGCCCTAGGACAGGGATGAATCAGCCCCAGCATTTT. Its translation is CASSPRTGMNQPQHF.

With respect to this clonotype: It may be a read error: a sequence one base away is much more abundant. The CDR3 DNA reads TGTGCCAGCAGCTTGGGTAGCGGGGGGACGAGCTCCTACGAGCGGTACTTC. This codes for CASSLGSGGTSSYERYF. The rearrangement joins TRBV11-2 to TRBJ2-7, with TRBD2 matching 10 bases. CDR3 size: 17 residues. From germline, CDR1 is SGHAT and CDR2 FQNNGV.

Only a few counts were recorded for this clonotype. The chain employs TRBV18 and TRBJ2-7, with TRBD1 matching over 7 bases. Germline values: CDR1 KGHSH, CDR2 LQKENI. Trimming at V came to 4 bases and at J to 6 bases, leaving 9 bases not matched to a gene. The CDR3 sequence is 14 residues long. CDR3 nucleotides: TGTGCCAGCTCACTTGACAGGGTAGGAGTCGAGCAGTACTTC. Translating it yields CASSLDRVGVEQYF.

CDR3 nucleotide sequence: TGTGCCAGCAGCAGACTAGCGGGAGCGCAGTATTTT. Amino acids: CASSRLAGAQYF. The chain links TRBV7-9 to TRBJ2-3, with 12 bases fitting TRBD2. Germline lookup yields CDR1 SEHNR and CDR2 FQNEAQ (reference sequence). The trim removed 5 bases at V and 10 bases at J, leaving 1 base unmatched. There are 12 residues in the CDR3.

This clonotype has only a few counts. The CDR3 loop reads CASSPESRSNTEAFF. CDR3 nucleotide sequence: TGTGCCAGCAGCCCCGAAAGTCGAAGTAACACTGAAGCTTTCTTT. This sequence joins TRBV7-8 and TRBJ1-1; D ambiguous. The V and J ends lost 5 bases and 2 bases respectively, with 15 bases between them. CDR1 is SGHVS, CDR2 FQNEAQ, per germline. The CDR3 loop spans 15 amino acids.

This clonotype has at least ten counts. This chain links TRBV20-1 with TRBJ2-5; D is perhaps TRBD2 (6 bases). The CDR3 consists of 14 residues. Germline CDR1 and CDR2: DFQATT and SNEGSKA (reference sequence). The V end was cut by 1 base, the J end by 5 bases, with 14 bases between. The CDR3 here is CSARGAGNVETQYF. The CDR3 region has the DNA TGCAGTGCTAGAGGCGCGGGGAACGTGGAGACCCAGTACTTC.

There are many counts of this clonotype. Germline and junction disagree at one end, which may indicate a read error. The genes are TRBV10-3 and TRBJ2-5, with D perhaps TRBD1 or TRBD2 (6 bases each). Per the germline V gene, CDR1 is ENHRY and CDR2 is SYGVKD. The CDR3 has 14 amino acids. CDR3 residues: CASSQLQGGETQYF. CDR3 nucleotide sequence: TGTGCCAGCAGTCAATTACAGGGAGGAGAGACCCAGTACTTC.

The J gene is TRBJ2-7, the V gene TRBV27; TRBD1 aligns across 11 bases. The CDR3 is 15 residues long. Germline lookup yields CDR1 MNHEY and CDR2 SMNVEV (reference sequence). Losses at the gene ends were 6 bases for V and 5 bases for J; bases not matched to a gene: 9. CDR3 nucleotides: TGTGCCAGCAGCTTGGGGACAGGGGGGCCGAACGAGCAGTACTTC. Residues: CASSLGTGGPNEQYF.

Only a few counts were recorded for this clonotype. The rearrangement links TRBV20-1 to TRBJ1-6; a weak D match, TRBD1 (6 bases). The CDR3 is made up of 13 amino acids. Germline-derived CDR1 and CDR2 are DFQATT and SNEGSKA (reference sequence). With 3 bases removed from V and 7 bases from J, the gap between germline ends came to 10 bases. CDR3 in amino acids: CSAREQGNSPLHF. CDR3 coding DNA: TGCAGTGCTAGGGAGCAGGGGAATTCACCCCTCCACTTT.

This clonotype was observed many times. The gene calls are TRBV7-8 and TRBJ2-7, with 7 bases that match TRBD2. Trimming removed 5 bases from V and 6 bases from J; junction bases left unmatched: 16. The CDR3 sequence is 16 residues long. Germline loops: CDR1 SGHVS, CDR2 FQNEAQ. The CDR3 loop is CASSQSGVRDDREQYF. In DNA form, the CDR3 reads TGTGCCAGCAGCCAAAGCGGGGTCAGGGACGATCGCGAGCAGTACTTC.

This clonotype turned up a few times. A read error is likely, as this CDR3 ends without the conserved phenylalanine or tryptophan. This chain links TRBV10-3 with TRBJ2-7, with D possibly TRBD1 on 5 matching bases. The V end lost 3 bases, the J end lost 5 bases, and 14 bases lay between the germline ends. The CDR3 covers 14 residues. CDR1 is ENHRY and CDR2 is SYGVKD in the germline V gene. DNA for the CDR3: TGTGCCATCAGTGATCCAGGGTTAATGGACGAGCAGTACCTC. This gives the protein CAISDPGLMDEQYL.

The CDR3 DNA reads as TGTGCCAGCAGTTACCGGACAGGATGGGAGCAGTACTTC. It is translated as CASSYRTGWEQYF. The V gene is TRBV2, the J gene TRBJ2-7, with TRBD1 identical over 7 bases. The CDR3 has 13 residues. The V segment lost 5 bases and the J segment 7 bases; nucleotides outside the gene matches: 8. The germline V gene has CDR1 SNHLY and CDR2 FYNNEI.

Ten or more counts support this clonotype. The genes are TRBV7-2 and TRBJ2-5; D may be TRBD1 (5 bases). There are 15 residues in the CDR3. The germline V and J ends were trimmed by 5 bases and 2 bases, with 15 bases remaining between them. Germline CDR1 SGHTA, CDR2 FQGNSA. CDR3 protein: CASSRPQGPQETQYF. The CDR3 nucleotides are TGTGCCAGCAGCCGTCCGCAGGGCCCACAAGAGACCCAGTACTTC. The full variable domain, completed using reference TRBV7-2 and TRBJ2-5, is GAGVSQSPSNKVTEKGKDVELRCDPISGHTALYWYRQSLGQGLEFLIYFQGNSAPDKSGLPSDRFSAERTGGSVSTLTIQRTQQEDSAVYLCASSRPQGPQETQYFGPGTRLLVL.

The CDR3 spells CASSQRLGQGSSPLHF. The CDR3 DNA reads TGTGCCAGCAGCCAACGGCTGGGGCAGGGTAGTTCACCCCTCCACTTT. The gene calls are TRBV7-8 and TRBJ1-6; D perhaps matches TRBD1 (5 bases). There are 16 residues in the CDR3. Looked up from germline, CDR1 is SGHVS and CDR2 is FQNEAQ. V lost 5 bases, J lost 9 bases, and 20 bases lay in between.

The chain has TRBV20-1 and TRBJ1-1; 7 bases are a match to TRBD1. This CDR3 spans 17 amino acids. Germline V gives CDR1 DFQATT, CDR2 SNEGSKA (reference sequence). With V trimmed by 7 bases and J by 3 bases, 20 bases remained unmatched. CDR3 coding DNA: TGCAGTGTTCTGACCCTCCGGTCCAGGGGGTGGGACACTGAAGCTTTCTTT. This gives the protein CSVLTLRSRGWDTEAFF.

This clonotype was seen a handful of times. V and J are TRBV13 and TRBJ2-5, with a possible D match to TRBD2 (5 bases). This CDR3 spans 16 amino acids. Germline V lookup: CDR1 PRHDT, CDR2 FYEKMQ (reference sequence). The V end lost 5 bases, the J end lost 1 base, and 17 bases lay between the germline ends. Here the CDR3 DNA reads TGTGCCAGCAGCCAAGATTCGGGGTGGCCCCAAGAGACCCAGTACTTC. It is translated as CASSQDSGWPQETQYF.

This clonotype was recorded once. The J gene is TRBJ1-5, the V gene TRBV29-1, with TRBD1 identical over 9 bases. Germline V gene lookup returns CDR1 SQVTM and CDR2 ANQGSEA. Unmatched junction bases numbered 5, after V lost 7 bases and J lost 4 bases. The CDR3 totals 13 residues. The CDR3 loop is CSAGQGRNQPQHF. CDR3 DNA sequence: TGCAGCGCGGGACAGGGTCGGAATCAGCCCCAGCATTTT.

This clonotype was found a few times. This chain uses TRBV19 with TRBJ1-2; unclear D gene. Germline CDR1 reads LNHDA; CDR2 reads SQIVND (reference sequence). The CDR3 is made up of 13 amino acids. V lost 4 bases and J 6 bases, leaving 12 bases between the germline ends. CDR3 in amino acids: CASSRGPLNGYTF. CDR3 DNA: TGTGCCAGTAGTAGAGGGCCCTTGAATGGCTACACCTTC.